This TCR beta chain appears in the sequencing data of a study of cytomegalovirus exposure and HLA in healthy donors (dated by TCRdb to 2015 to 2018). Regarding the research as a whole: An earlier analysis of approximately 640 of the donors reported roughly 270 Gb of sequence data and some 100 million unique TCR beta sequences from around 200 million T cells. An early release that covered about 600 HLA-typed donors contained around 330 gigabases of sequencing data and tens of millions of unique TCR sequences. Among the roughly 400 genotyped donors, around 79% belonged to the genetic ancestry cluster associated with self-reported Caucasian donors. The study aimed to test whether cataloging public T cell receptors could reveal signatures of past pathogen exposure. Using immunosequencing, the study profiled T cell repertoires from 666 subjects and related those repertoires to cytomegalovirus serostatus. A separate validation cohort of 90 to 150 different subjects was used in addition to the approximately 610-subject first cohort. High-throughput TCR immunosequencing, statistical association of individual TCRs with disease status, and machine learning were combined to predict cytomegalovirus infection status. A later analysis re-analyzed previously published TCR beta repertoires from 666 donors and added high-resolution HLA genotyping to study TCR occurrence patterns. The later analysis used no new phenotypic data to find candidate immune exposures, relying instead on TCR beta sequences and their occurrence across donors. In an earlier analysis of 500 to 650 of the donors, high-throughput TCR beta sequencing was used to judge whether each TCR beta V gene segment behaved as functional or pseudogenic. Donor age, sex, ethnicity and CMV serostatus were collected together with the repertoire data. Genome-wide SNP genotypes for about 55% of the roughly 670 donors were used in a later genetic analysis, which treated that subset as a discovery cohort. All discovery cohort repertoires had been generated on a single sequencing platform. Both class I and class II loci were covered by HLA typing, at four-digit resolution. The number of donors typed differed by locus, with 629-630 for A, B, C, DRB1 and DQB1, around 520 for DQA1, over 600 for DPA1, and about 450 for DPB1. Four or five DR-DQ haplotypes were treated as single units for association and clustering because of strong linkage in the cohort. On average, 235,054 unique TCR beta nucleotide sequences were sequenced per donor among a few hundred genotyped donors of the cohort, with roughly 19% of those sequences being non-productive.

The cohort was made up of roughly 670 healthy bone marrow donors. Cohort members were all nominally healthy when sampled, although unrecorded immune exposures were likely present. The donor tested CMV seronegative, placing the donor among the 350 or so seronegative members of the cohort. Each donor provided a peripheral blood sample, and peripheral blood mononuclear cells were used for TCR beta sequencing. Genomic DNA was extracted from the blood cell samples with the Qiagen DNeasy Blood Extraction Kit. Libraries were made using the immunoSEQ multiplex PCR assay. For the multiplex PCR, a mixture combining 60 forward primers for TCR Vbeta segments and 13 reverse primers for TCR Jbeta segments was used. A multiplex PCR assay on genomic DNA amplified the CDR3 region of rearranged TCR beta genes. The amplified TCR beta libraries were sequenced on the Illumina HiSeq System as 87-base-pair reads. The authors processed their data as follows. In a later analysis, tens of millions of unique TCR beta chains were counted across the roughly 700 repertoires, and around 11 million of these chains were shared by at least two donors. Raw reads were error-corrected and collapsed into unique sequences with a nearest-neighbor algorithm that merged closely related sequences to remove PCR and sequencing errors. CDR3 sequences were aligned to IMGT reference sequences to assign V, D and J gene segments. For a sequence to be retained, a match of at least six nucleotides to both a V gene segment and a J gene segment was required. Rearrangements were classified as productive when the CDR3 lacked stop codons and remained in frame with V and J, and all other rearrangements were classified as non-productive. CDR3 was defined according to IMGT convention as the region running from the second conserved V-encoded cysteine to the conserved J-encoded phenylalanine. The earlier analysis of around 640 of the donors excluded sequences that lacked an unambiguous match to a single V gene segment. An earlier analysis of over 450 of the donors classified V segments as functional when productive rearrangements were above 56.7% and as segregating when the standard deviation between donors was above 5%. A statistical classification framework was built for diagnosing cytomegalovirus status from the catalog of TCR beta chain sequences. In a later analysis, TCR nucleotide sequences were compared against IMGT/GENE-DB human TR gene sequences so that V and J genes could be assigned. A later analysis assigned CDR3 sequences and most-parsimonious VDJ recombination scenarios with the TCRdist pipeline. In a later analysis, every TCR beta chain was defined by the combination of its CDR3 amino acid sequence and its V-gene family, and reads without a unique V-gene family were dropped. To address suspected cross-contamination and a sequencing artifact, a later analysis removed a few hundred highly shared, low-generation-probability nucleotide sequences. In a later analysis, a clonal expansion index for each public chain was calculated from normalized within-repertoire ranks of inferred template counts. A later analysis computed generation probabilities with a VDJ recombination model fitted to out-of-frame rearrangements, and checked the results against IGoR. In a later analysis, hypergeometric tests were used to score TCR-TCR, TCR-HLA and TCR-CMV co-occurrence, with a repertoire-size bias correction applied to TCR pairs. To estimate false discovery rates, a later analysis permuted the HLA or CMV assignments 20 times. A later analysis grouped co-occurring TCRs with DBSCAN, adding TCRdist sequence similarity when clustering within HLA-allele-positive subsets. Repertoires with fewer than 30,000 or more than 120,000 public chains were left out of co-occurrence clustering, as were five repertoires with anomalous nucleotide sharing. Imported from immuneACCESS, the table was reduced by TCRdb to in-frame sequences with V and J called. These copies leave out some clones; in studies compared against another copy, an unresolved V gene accounts for under half, and the cause of the remainder is not known. Clonal size and the V and J genes are those of that table, whereas D and trimming came from the DNA. The sample yields fewer than 200,000 clones; approximately 75% were counted once. Clones ranked in the top ten supply about 1.6% of the sample.

As to this clone: Its antigen has not been determined. Qualities for individual bases were not recorded, and no much larger clone is one base off.

Findings and caveats that apply to the study as a whole: According to a later analysis, most CMV-associated TCR beta chains appeared to be HLA-restricted, and the HLA associations seemed to be driven largely by CMV exposure. When HLA alleles, especially DR and DQ, strongly co-occurred, TCR associations were difficult to assign to individual alleles. Presence/absence analyses assumed roughly uniform sequencing depth across donors, an assumption that may not hold. The cohort was sequenced for TCR beta chains only, and without alpha or paired-chain data the features that could be detected were limited. In an earlier analysis of approximately 600 of the donors, most TCR beta V segments were observed in productive rearrangements about 87% or about 30% of the time, broadly matching IMGT annotations. Around 16 rarely observed V segments, including chromosome 9 orphons, were excluded from the earlier analysis of several hundred of the donors because counts were too low. Correlated functional status among segregating V segments might reflect linkage disequilibrium, but an unknown experimental factor could not be ruled out. Most TCR sequences were observed very rarely across donors, whereas some public TCRs were present in many individuals. Specific HLA alleles were associated with 16,951 TCR beta sequences at a false discovery rate of 0.05 in a later analysis. A later analysis found that HLA-associated TCR beta chains were more clonally expanded and had lower generation probabilities than equally common non-associated chains. In a later analysis, several top co-occurrence clusters were reported to appear linked to parvovirus B19, influenza, CMV and Epstein-Barr virus. A few of the identified cytomegalovirus-associated TCR beta chains were confirmed in vitro to be specific for cytomegalovirus antigens. A further reported finding was that TCR beta sequences accurately predicted the HLA-A and HLA-B alleles for most subjects in the first cohort. It was suggested by the authors that the approach could potentially be generalized to other disease states and immunological phenotypes. Because the 87-base-pair reads could not distinguish some IMGT-functional V segments, including TRBV6-2 and TRBV6-3, those segments were excluded. A later genetic analysis associated a missense DCLRE1C variant with V-gene and J-gene trimming of TCR beta chains, and an independent cohort replicated the association. Because HLA typing was missing for some donors at each locus, association tests included only the typed subset. According to a later genetic analysis, donors in an Asian-associated ancestry cluster had fewer N-insertions in productive TCRs than the roughly 660-donor mean. A cluster of highly shared sequence variants was judged likely to represent a technical artifact of the sequencing pipeline. According to a later analysis, TCR association rates differed among HLA loci, with DRB1 alleles showing the most associated TCRs and HLA-C alleles showing the fewest. The only immune exposure information available for the cohort was CMV serostatus. In the study, around 150 TCR beta chains were listed as associated with cytomegalovirus. The classifier was reported to diagnose cytomegalovirus status with high specificity and sensitivity in both the original and validation cohorts.

V was cut back by 4 bases and J by 4 bases, leaving a gap of 11 bases between them. The germline V gene provides CDR1 SGHDN and CDR2 FVKESK. CDR3 length: 13 amino acids, cysteine to phenylalanine. Just CDR3 DNA is preserved here, 39 bases in frame from base 1. Source material: PBMCs. This receptor chain uses TRBV14 and TRBJ2-7, with no confident D gene call. This clonotype originated in a girl aged 10-17 years in good health and CMV-seronegative. The nucleotides read TGTGCCAGCAGCCTGTGGTCTAAATACGAGCAGTACTTC. Its translation is CASSLWSKYEQYF.